This TCR beta chain was recorded in a study of immune evolution from preneoplasia to lung adenocarcinoma. As to this clone: The antigen is unknown.

TCRdb's table, derived via immunoSEQ multiplex PCR, lists solely in-frame clones and lacks some. This repertoire shows 4,400 or so clones, 86% found once; its top ten account for just over 8%. Germline V gives CDR1 SNHLY, CDR2 FYNNEI. V was trimmed by 7 bases and J by 0 bases, leaving 16 bases between them. This CDR3 is 15 amino acids long. Study-wide points: T cell clonality was higher in KRAS-mutant than EGFR-mutant or wild-type nodules.

The source material was FFPE lung adenocarcinoma in situ tissue. The receptor was derived from a person aged 70 to 85 with lung adenocarcinoma. V gene TRBV2 combines with J gene TRBJ2-7; D uncertain. The CDR3 bases are TGTGCCAGCACCCTATCTCTAACCCCCTCCTACGAGCAGTACTTC. The encoded protein is CASTLSLTPSYEQYF.